The 22 T cell receptor beta chains below all came from one sample that was sequenced in a study of cytomegalovirus exposure and HLA in healthy donors. 60 Vbeta and 13 Jbeta primers were used in PCR. The table came from immunoSEQ multiplex PCR; TCRdb's copy has only in-frame clones and leaves some out. The sample includes some 72,000 clones. Sequenced: PBMCs. The source is a man aged 35 to 55 in good health and CMV-seronegative.

The chain couples TRBV1 to TRBJ2-7; the tabulated D call, TRBD1, remains unverified against the DNA. TRBV1 is reported as a pseudogene. The CDR3 is 15 amino acids. DNA of the CDR3: TGCACCAGCCGGGTCGCGGGACAGGGTACCTACGAGCAGTACTTC. This translates into CTSRVAGQGTYEQYF.

The chain employs TRBV28 and TRBJ1-1; 7 nucleotides match TRBD1. With V trimmed by 6 bases and J by 7 bases, 11 bases remained unmatched. This CDR3 comprises 14 residues. The V gene's germline CDR1 is MDHEN and CDR2 SYDVKM. The CDR3 sequence is CASRPGQLRGEAFF. Written as DNA, the CDR3 is TGTGCCAGCAGACCGGGACAGCTGAGAGGTGAAGCTTTCTTT.

J is TRBJ2-1 and V is TRBV9, with 16 bases matching TRBD2. Germline V lookup: CDR1 SGDLS, CDR2 YYNGEE. The CDR3 extends over 18 amino acids. V was clipped by 1 base and J by 5 bases; unmatched bases: 6. CDR3 loop: CASSVRTGTSGRDNEQFF. The CDR3, as DNA: TGTGCCAGCAGCGTACGAACCGGGACTAGCGGGAGGGACAATGAGCAGTTCTTC.

This rearrangement joins TRBV19 to TRBJ1-5; 8 bases are shared with TRBD1. Trimming took 9 bases from V and 1 from J; bases not matched to a gene: 5. This CDR3 is 14 amino acids long. Germline values: CDR1 LNHDA, CDR2 SQIVND (reference sequence). CDR3 in DNA: TGTGCCAGCAGGGGGCGCATGAGCAATCAGCCCCAGCATTTT. It yields the protein CASRGRMSNQPQHF.

This sequence joins TRBV10-2 and TRBJ2-2; no definite D call. There are 13 residues in the CDR3. Germline V gives CDR1 WSHSY, CDR2 SAAADI. Trimming pared 0 bases from V and 4 bases from J, leaving 3 bases between. This CDR3 is CASSESRTGELFF. CDR3 coding DNA: TGCGCCAGCAGTGAGTCCCGCACCGGGGAGCTGTTTTTT.

V usage is TRBV4-2 and J usage is TRBJ1-5; tentative D call: TRBD1 (6 bases). V lost 0 bases and J lost 6, with 15 bases in between. The CDR3 extends over 16 amino acids. Germline assignment: CDR1 LGHNA and CDR2 YNFKEQ. CDR3 in amino acids: CASSQDVGRGGQPQHF. CDR3 nucleotide sequence: TGTGCCAGCAGCCAAGATGTGGGCAGGGGCGGTCAGCCCCAGCATTTT.

This chain connects TRBV2 to TRBJ2-1; 11 nucleotides match TRBD2. This CDR3 is built from 15 residues. Germline CDR1 SNHLY, CDR2 FYNNEI. J was trimmed by 6 bases and V by 6 bases; bases with no gene match: 7. The DNA of the CDR3 is TGTGCCAGCAGGGCTAGCGGGAGGCAGGTCAATGAGCAGTTCTTC. Translating it yields CASRASGRQVNEQFF.

This chain uses TRBV14 with TRBJ2-7, with 7 bases fitting TRBD1. This CDR3 region has 14 residues. The ends lost 4 bases at V and 1 base at J; junction bases unmatched: 4. In germline, CDR1 is SGHDN, CDR2 FVKESK. CDR3 nucleotide sequence: TGTGCCAGCAGCCCCCGACAGGGTTCCTACGAGCAGTACTTC. Protein sequence: CASSPRQGSYEQYF.

This chain connects TRBV12-5 to TRBJ1-6; 7 nucleotides line up with TRBD1. The V gene's germline CDR1 is LGHNT and CDR2 FRNRAP. The CDR3 has 15 amino acids. The V gene end was trimmed by 3 bases and the J gene end by 8 bases; junction bases not matched to a gene: 7. This chain's CDR3 is CASGLGGRDYSPLHF. For the CDR3, the DNA is TGTGCTAGTGGTTTAGGGGGCCGAGATTATTCACCCCTCCACTTT.

The chain's CDR3 is CASSLEEGLNYGYTF. The DNA of the CDR3 is TGTGCCAGCAGCTTAGAAGAGGGATTGAACTATGGCTACACCTTC. The genes are TRBV7-9 and TRBJ1-2; D unclear. This CDR3 is 15 amino acids long. Germline CDR1 SEHNR, CDR2 FQNEAQ (reference sequence). The V gene lost 1 base and the J gene lost 2 bases, with 11 bases spanning the gap.

V is TRBV10-3 and J is TRBJ2-5; 7 bases agree with TRBD2. Germline trimming cut 7 bases from V and 4 bases from J; bases unmatched to any gene: 12. The CDR3 runs to 15 residues. The V gene's germline CDR1 is ENHRY and CDR2 SYGVKD. DNA for the CDR3: TGTGCCATCACCCCGGGTAGCGGGCTAGGAGAGACCCAGTACTTC. This gives the protein CAITPGSGLGETQYF.

The rearrangement uses TRBV28 and TRBJ2-2, with TRBD2 as a possible D gene (6 bases). V lost 2 bases, J lost 4 bases, and 14 bases lay in between. The CDR3 loop spans 16 amino acids. CDR1 and CDR2 from the germline V gene are MDHEN and SYDVKM. CDR3 protein: CASSLRRPRGTGELFF. CDR3 coding DNA: TGTGCCAGCAGTTTAAGAAGGCCGCGGGGCACCGGGGAGCTGTTTTTT.

V and J are TRBV28 and TRBJ1-4, with unresolved D. Germline V gene data show CDR1 as MDHEN and CDR2 as SYDVKM. The CDR3 totals 15 residues. V gave up 4 bases and J gave up 8 bases, with 17 bases separating them. In DNA, the CDR3 is TGTGCCAGCAGTTCCACGCGGAGGCTGGAGGAAAAACTGTTTTTT. Protein: CASSSTRRLEEKLFF.

The chain's CDR3 is CATSRDLGAEGNTIYF. The CDR3 DNA follows: TGTGCCACCAGCAGAGATCTTGGGGCGGAGGGAAACACCATATATTTT. The rearrangement links TRBV15 to TRBJ1-3; D possibly corresponds to TRBD1 (5 bases). This CDR3 comprises 16 residues. Trimming left V 0 bases short and J 4 bases short, with 13 bases between. Germline lookup yields CDR1 LNHNV and CDR2 YYDKDF (reference sequence). The full variable domain, its missing parts supplied by reference TRBV15 and TRBJ1-3, is DAMVIQNPRYQVTQFGKPVTLSCSQTLNHNVMYWYQQKSSQAPKLLFHYYDKDFNNEADTPDNFQSRRPNTSFCFLDIRSPGLGDTAMYLCATSRDLGAEGNTIYFGEGSWLTVV.

The gene calls are TRBV18 and TRBJ2-7; weak D call: TRBD1 (5 bases). Trimming removed 4 bases from V and 0 bases from J, with 7 bases in between. The CDR3 contains 13 residues. Germline V gene sequence: CDR1 KGHSH, CDR2 LQKENI. The DNA of the CDR3 is TGTGCCAGCTCACTGACAGTCTCCTACGAGCAGTACTTC. Its protein is CASSLTVSYEQYF.

V usage is TRBV2 and J usage is TRBJ2-1, with 7 bases lining up with TRBD1. Trimming cost V 4 bases and J 7 bases; bases outside gene matches: 7. This CDR3 comprises 14 residues. Germline-derived CDR1 and CDR2 are SNHLY and FYNNEI. The CDR3 region has the DNA TGTGCCAGCAGTGTAGCCGGGACAGAAAATGAGCAGTTCTTC. It encodes CASSVAGTENEQFF. The entire variable domain, with the rest obtained from reference TRBV2 and TRBJ2-1, is as follows: EPEVTQTPSHQVTQMGQEVILRCVPISNHLYFYWYRQILGQKVEFLVSFYNNEISEKSEIFDDQFSVERPDGSNFTLKIRSTKLEDSAMYFCASSVAGTENEQFFGPGTRLTVL.

The chain joins TRBV6-6 to TRBJ2-7; TRBD2 matches 7 bases. Unmatched junction bases numbered 6, after V lost 7 bases and J lost 0 bases. Germline V gene sequence: CDR1 MNHNY, CDR2 SVGAGI (reference sequence). This CDR3 is built from 14 residues. CDR3 region: CASNPSGSSYEQYF. CDR3 nucleotides: TGTGCCAGCAACCCTAGCGGTAGCTCCTACGAGCAGTACTTC.

The chain couples TRBV30 to TRBJ2-5, with D possibly being TRBD2 (6 bases). CDR1 is GTSNPN and CDR2 is SVGIG in the germline V gene (reference sequence). V was shortened by 3 bases and J by 2 bases, with 16 bases between the two germline ends. CDR3 length: 15 amino acids. CDR3 nucleotide sequence: TGTGCCTGGAGAAATAGCTTCGCGGGACAAGAGACCCAGTACTTC. This codes for CAWRNSFAGQETQYF.

Written as DNA, the CDR3 is TGTGCCAGCAGCTGGACAGGGGGCGGGGAACTCACTGAAGCTTTCTTT. It encodes CASSWTGGGELTEAFF. The chain links TRBV5-4 to TRBJ1-1, with 11 bases fitting TRBD1. Per germline, CDR1 SGHNT and CDR2 YYREEE (reference sequence). Germline trimming cut 3 bases from V and 4 bases from J; bases unmatched to any gene: 8. The CDR3 length is 16 residues.

CDR3 in amino acids: CASSYGLAGGNNEQFF. The DNA for the CDR3 is TGTGCCAGCAGTTACGGACTAGCGGGAGGGAACAATGAGCAGTTCTTC. The rearrangement uses TRBV6-6 and TRBJ2-1; TRBD2 matches at 15 bases. Germline CDR1 and CDR2: MNHNY and SVGAGI (reference sequence). V shed 2 bases, J shed 5 bases, and the junction held 1 base outside the gene matches. The CDR3 extends over 16 amino acids.

This sequence joins TRBV6-5 and TRBJ1-4, with D possibly matching TRBD1 (5 bases). CDR3 length equals 16 residues. Trimming cost V 2 bases and J 16 bases, with 26 bases left between them. Germline assignment: CDR1 MNHEY and CDR2 SVGAGI. The CDR3 sequence is CASSYARGTSNENPFF. The CDR3 DNA follows: TGTGCCAGCAGTTACGCCCGAGGGACTAGTAATGAAAACCCGTTTTTT.

The CDR3 DNA sequence: TGTGCCAGCAGTCGGACAGGGGTTAATGAAAAACTGTTTTTT. Translated: CASSRTGVNEKLFF. The chain couples TRBV6-5 to TRBJ1-4; TRBD1 matches at 9 bases. J gave up 4 bases and V 5 bases, and 2 bases lay outside the gene matches. This CDR3 is 14 amino acids long. From germline, CDR1 is MNHEY and CDR2 SVGAGI.